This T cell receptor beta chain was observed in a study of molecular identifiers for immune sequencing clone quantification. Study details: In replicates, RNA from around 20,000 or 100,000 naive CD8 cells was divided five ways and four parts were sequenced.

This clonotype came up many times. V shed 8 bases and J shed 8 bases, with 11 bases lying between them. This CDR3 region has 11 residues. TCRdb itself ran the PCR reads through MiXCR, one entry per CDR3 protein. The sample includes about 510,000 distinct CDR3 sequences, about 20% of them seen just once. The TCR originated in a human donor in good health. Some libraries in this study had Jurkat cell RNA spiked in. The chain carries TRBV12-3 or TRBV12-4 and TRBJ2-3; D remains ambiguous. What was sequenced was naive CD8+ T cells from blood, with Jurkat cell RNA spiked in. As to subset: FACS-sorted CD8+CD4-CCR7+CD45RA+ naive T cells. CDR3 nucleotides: TGTGCCAGCGGAAGCGTAGGTACGCAGTATTTT. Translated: CASGSVGTQYF.